The 10 T cell receptor beta chains below were found in one sample sequenced in a study of CXCR3-negative and CXCR3-positive naive CD8 T cells. These receptors' antigens are unknown. Study-level points and caveats: CXCR3-positive naive cells had TRB CDR3s that were more hydrophobic than CXCR3-negative naive cells had.

Libraries of TRB cDNA were made by 5' RACE and carried UMIs. TCRdb re-called the 5' RACE reads; every CDR3 protein appears as one record, without DNA. The listing contains 50,000 or so distinct CDR3 sequences. Sequenced input: naive CXCR3+ CD8+ T cells from blood. The subset was: CD45RO-CCR7+CD27+CD95- naive CD8+ T cells expressing CXCR3 (TNR3+). These receptors were obtained from a human donor in good health. Some clones in this sample may be carry-over from other donors' samples.

V and J are TRBV9 and TRBJ1-5. CDR3 length: 14 amino acids. Germline CDR1 and CDR2: SGDLS and YYNGEE. The CDR3 loop is CASSVGRSNQPQHF.

This sequence joins TRBV9 and TRBJ2-2; TCRdb picks TRBD1, but there is no DNA to check that call. CDR1 is SGDLS, CDR2 YYNGEE, per germline. The length of the CDR3 is 15 residues. CDR3 sequence: CASRSGALNTGELFF. Filled out from reference TRBV9 and TRBJ2-2, the complete variable domain reads DSGVTQTPKHLITATGQRVTLRCSPRSGDLSVYWYQQSLDQGLQFLIQYYNGEERAKGNILERFSAQQFPDLHSELNLSSLELGDSALYFCASRSGALNTGELFFGEGSRLTVL.

This chain joins TRBV4-1 and TRBJ2-7. The CDR3 covers 15 residues. The germline gives CDR1 MGHRA, CDR2 YSYEKL. CDR3: CASSQVTQSPYEQYF.

The rearrangement joins TRBV28 to TRBJ2-1; the TCRdb call, TRBD2, lacks DNA for checking. Germline V lookup: CDR1 MDHEN, CDR2 SYDVKM. CDR3 length equals 15 residues. The CDR3 protein is CASSPGTSSYDEQFF.

The rearrangement joins TRBV7-2 to TRBJ2-1; with no DNA, the TCRdb D assignment of TRBD1 cannot be verified. This CDR3 has 14 amino acids. Germline V gives CDR1 SGHTA, CDR2 FQGNSA. CDR3 in amino acids: CASSPFSTGGEQFF.

J is TRBJ2-5 and V is TRBV20-1; TCRdb proposes TRBD1, but this gene call is untestable without DNA. Germline values: CDR1 DFQATT, CDR2 SNEGSKA (reference sequence). The CDR3 loop spans 15 amino acids. CDR3 amino acids: CSARDEGQDWETQYF.

The chain uses TRBV19 and TRBJ1-1. This CDR3 region has 13 residues. The germline V gene has CDR1 LNHDA and CDR2 SQIVND (reference sequence). Here the CDR3 reads CASTYGHNTEAFF.

This chain connects TRBV7-9 to TRBJ1-1; TCRdb outputs TRBD1, but without DNA this stays unchecked. The CDR3 is 15 amino acids. Germline V CDR1 and CDR2: SEHNR, FQNEAQ (reference sequence). The CDR3 sequence: CASSLVLGVTTEAFF.

The CDR3 loop is CASSKTGGAHGELFF. The J gene is TRBJ2-2, the V gene TRBV6-5; as DNA is missing, the TRBD1 call by TCRdb cannot be tested. The CDR3 length is 15 residues. Germline values: CDR1 MNHEY, CDR2 SVGAGI.

The chain carries TRBV4-2 and TRBJ2-1; the TCRdb call, TRBD1, lacks DNA for checking. This CDR3 has 12 amino acids. The V gene's germline CDR1 is LGHNA and CDR2 YNFKEQ. The chain's CDR3 is CASSGQGARQFF.